This T cell receptor (beta chain) was identified in a study of T-cell reconstitution after alpha-beta-depleted transplantation in children. A library of TCRbeta sequences, prepared with unique molecular identifiers, was generated. One entry per CDR3 protein, called by TCRdb with MiXCR from the PCR reads. The data hold 250,000 to 400,000 distinct CDR3 sequences, with around 25% observed a single time. Germline V gives CDR1 DFQATT, CDR2 SNEGSKA (reference sequence). The CDR3 is 16 amino acids. V shed 5 bases and J shed 0 bases, with 17 bases lying between them. The chain employs TRBV20-1 and TRBJ2-1, with D possibly TRBD2 on 5 matching bases. The sequences come from PBMCs, mostly from graft donor cells, collected 180 days after TCRalphabeta/CD19-depleted stem cell transplant. The sequence was collected from a male patient younger than 18 who had a stem cell transplant for acute lymphoblastic leukemia, so the T cells may come from the graft donor. The CDR3 loop is CSAGGLPEDSYNEQFF. CDR3 nucleotides: TGCAGTGCTGGCGGACTTCCGGAAGACTCCTACAATGAGCAGTTCTTC.